This T cell receptor beta chain emerged from a study of blood T cell repertoires in COVID-19. Assay: immunoSEQ multiplex PCR; the TCRdb copy retains only in-frame clones and omits some. This table holds fewer than 300,000 clones, 86% found once. The J segment lost 9 bases and the V segment lost 0 bases, leaving 6 bases of the junction unmatched. The germline CDR1 and CDR2 sequences are SGHNT and YYREEE (reference sequence). This CDR3 contains 15 residues. The sample was peripheral blood. This chain joins TRBV5-4 and TRBJ1-6, with 7 bases identical to TRBD1. This clonotype was obtained from a man aged 35-49 years who had recovered from COVID-19. The CDR3 spells CASSLDWDRSSPLHF. In DNA, the CDR3 is TGTGCCAGCAGCTTGGATTGGGACAGAAGTTCACCCCTCCACTTT.